Following are 26 T cell receptor beta chains from one sample sequenced in a study of blood T cell repertoires in COVID-19. TCRdb's copy holds only in-frame clones and misses some; the assay was immunoSEQ multiplex PCR. Counted here are 150,000 to 200,000 clones, more than 70% occurring once; the ten biggest clones make up less than 9%. Sample: peripheral blood. The source of these receptors is an older woman with acute or convalescent COVID-19.

The gene calls are TRBV7-3 and TRBJ2-5; possible D gene TRBD1, 7 bases. The CDR3 covers 14 residues. Trimming cost V 2 bases and J 5 bases, with 12 bases left between them. The germline V gene has CDR1 SGHTA and CDR2 FQGTGA. CDR3 sequence (DNA): TGTGCCAGCAGCTTAGGAGGGGGCGGTGAGACCCAGTACTTC. Amino acids: CASSLGGGGETQYF.

The chain employs TRBV30 and TRBJ1-3; weak D call: TRBD1 (5 bases). This CDR3 comprises 14 residues. V dropped 4 bases and J dropped 3 bases, with 13 bases sitting between them. The germline CDR1 and CDR2 sequences are GTSNPN and SVGIG (reference sequence). CDR3: CAWTAGLGGNTIYF. The DNA for the CDR3 is TGTGCCTGGACGGCAGGGCTCGGTGGAAACACCATATATTTT.

This chain links TRBV2 with TRBJ2-1; tentative D call: TRBD2 (6 bases). V lost 5 bases and J lost 6, with 14 bases in between. This CDR3 comprises 14 residues. Germline V gives CDR1 SNHLY, CDR2 FYNNEI. The CDR3 nucleotides are TGTGCCAGCAGTCCAGGGACTTTCGGCAATGAGCAGTTCTTC. It codes for CASSPGTFGNEQFF.

This rearrangement joins TRBV2 to TRBJ1-4; 12 positions agree with TRBD1. Per the germline V gene, CDR1 is SNHLY and CDR2 is FYNNEI. V was pared by 6 bases and J by 3 bases, with 11 bases of the junction left unmatched. This CDR3 comprises 18 residues. This CDR3 is CASRAGTGGVGANEKLFF. The CDR3 coding sequence is TGTGCCAGCAGGGCCGGGACAGGGGGCGTTGGTGCTAATGAAAAACTGTTTTTT.

V gene TRBV12-3 or TRBV12-4 combines with J gene TRBJ2-7; maybe TRBD1 (5 bases). The V end lost 3 bases, the J end lost 4 bases, and 10 bases lay between the germline ends. The CDR3 contains 13 residues. The DNA of the CDR3 is TGTGCCAGCAGTTTGGGGCAGCATTACGAGCAGTACGTC. It codes for CASSLGQHYEQYV.

The chain couples TRBV6-1 to TRBJ1-1; D is unclear. Germline loops: CDR1 MNHNS, CDR2 SASEGT. CDR3 length: 13 amino acids. V gave up 1 base and J gave up 5 bases, with 8 bases separating them. The CDR3 is CASSEDGWTEAFF. CDR3 coding DNA: TGTGCCAGCAGTGAAGACGGGTGGACTGAAGCTTTCTTT.

The chain uses TRBV7-9 and TRBJ2-3; 11 nucleotides line up with TRBD2. Germline V gives CDR1 SEHNR, CDR2 FQNEAQ (reference sequence). CDR3 length: 16 residues. V was pared by 5 bases and J by 2 bases, with 6 bases of the junction left unmatched. The CDR3 loop reads CASSLWTSGLTDTQYF. In DNA form, the CDR3 reads TGTGCCAGCAGCCTCTGGACTAGCGGGCTCACAGATACGCAGTATTTT.

V is TRBV7-2 and J is TRBJ1-5; D is uncertain. This CDR3 region has 16 residues. Per germline, CDR1 SGHTA and CDR2 FQGNSA. The germline V and J ends were trimmed by 1 base and 0 bases, with 10 bases remaining between them. CDR3: CASSLGRRVSNQPQHF. CDR3 DNA sequence: TGTGCCAGCAGCTTAGGGCGCCGGGTTAGCAATCAGCCCCAGCATTTT.

This chain uses TRBV4-1 with TRBJ2-7, with a possible D match to TRBD2 (5 bases). Germline CDR1 is MGHRA and CDR2 is YSYEKL. There are 13 residues in the CDR3. V was clipped by 1 base and J by 4 bases, with 8 bases between them. This CDR3 reads CASSQVRGYEQYV. The CDR3 DNA sequence: TGCGCCAGCAGCCAAGTGCGAGGGTACGAGCAGTACGTC.

The chain is built from TRBV7-2 and TRBJ2-1; 15 nucleotides line up with TRBD2. This CDR3 has 15 residues. Germline-derived CDR1 and CDR2 are SGHTA and FQGNSA. V shed 5 bases and J 7 bases; nucleotides not matched to a gene: 3. The CDR3 bases are TGTGCCAGCAGCCCGGGACTAGCGGGGGGTAATGAGCAGTTCTTC. Translated: CASSPGLAGGNEQFF. Combining the CDR3 with reference TRBV7-2 and TRBJ2-1 gives the whole variable domain GAGVSQSPSNKVTEKGKDVELRCDPISGHTALYWYRQSLGQGLEFLIYFQGNSAPDKSGLPSDRFSAERTGGSVSTLTIQRTQQEDSAVYLCASSPGLAGGNEQFFGPGTRLTVL.

The chain couples TRBV19 to TRBJ2-5; 10 bases align to TRBD2. The germline V gene has CDR1 LNHDA and CDR2 SQIVND (reference sequence). CDR3 size: 17 residues. V shed 6 bases, J shed 2 bases, and the junction held 12 bases outside the gene matches. The CDR3 reads CASSHRLGTSAQETQYF. DNA of the CDR3: TGTGCCAGTAGCCATCGCCTCGGGACTAGCGCGCAAGAGACCCAGTACTTC.

Concerning this clone: The same CDR3 also results from other DNA sequences found in this sample. The rearrangement links TRBV5-1 to TRBJ2-1, with no clear D. Per the germline V gene, CDR1 is SGHRS and CDR2 is YFSETQ. The ends were cut back, 0 bases at V and 0 bases at J, with 10 bases in the middle. The CDR3 is 16 amino acids. CDR3 in amino acids: CASSLGSGSSYNEQFF. DNA for the CDR3: TGCGCCAGCAGCTTGGGATCGGGTTCCTCCTACAATGAGCAGTTCTTC.

The rearrangement links TRBV4-1 to TRBJ1-6; D may be TRBD1 (5 bases). V was pared by 1 base and J by 5 bases, with 12 bases between. The CDR3 loop spans 16 amino acids. Germline V gene sequence: CDR1 MGHRA, CDR2 YSYEKL. The CDR3 sequence is CASSQAGHTNNSPLHF. CDR3 nucleotides: TGCGCCAGCAGCCAAGCTGGACATACGAATAATTCACCCCTCCACTTT.

The chain is built from TRBV14 and TRBJ2-1; D is perhaps TRBD2 (5 bases). The germline V gene has CDR1 SGHDN and CDR2 FVKESK. CDR3 length equals 17 residues. Trimming removed 0 bases from V and 2 bases from J, with 14 bases in between. The CDR3 reads CASSQDRGRGTYNEQFF. CDR3 nucleotides: TGTGCCAGCAGCCAAGATAGAGGGAGAGGGACCTACAATGAGCAGTTCTTC. The full variable domain, its missing parts supplied by reference TRBV14 and TRBJ2-1, is EAGVTQFPSHSVIEKGQTVTLRCDPISGHDNLYWYRRVMGKEIKFLLHFVKESKQDESGMPNNRFLAERTGGTYSTLKVQPAELEDSGVYFCASSQDRGRGTYNEQFFGPGTRLTVL.

This clone was observed a single time. The rearrangement joins TRBV6-5 to TRBJ1-1; 7 bases match TRBD1. The CDR3 sequence is 14 residues long. V lost 6 bases and J lost 5; bases outside the gene matches: 9. Germline lookup yields CDR1 MNHEY and CDR2 SVGAGI. CDR3: CASRPNRGGTEAFF. CDR3 DNA: TGTGCCAGCAGGCCGAACAGGGGTGGAACTGAAGCTTTCTTT.

CDR3 nucleotides: TGTGCCAGCAGGCTCCGGGACAGGGGGCGGCAGCCCCAGCATTTT. This gives the protein CASRLRDRGRQPQHF. V usage is TRBV28 and J usage is TRBJ1-5; TRBD1 aligns across 12 bases. V was pared by 6 bases and J by 7 bases, with 7 bases of the junction left unmatched. CDR1 and CDR2 from the germline V gene are MDHEN and SYDVKM. This CDR3 comprises 15 residues.

A few counts support this clone. The chain combines TRBV28 with TRBJ2-1; TRBD2 matches 11 bases. Trimming cost V 2 bases and J 7 bases; bases outside gene matches: 4. The CDR3 covers 15 residues. Germline V lookup: CDR1 MDHEN, CDR2 SYDVKM. The CDR3 region has the DNA TGTGCCAGCAGTTTACCGGCTAGCGGGGGGAATGAGCAGTTCTTC. It encodes CASSLPASGGNEQFF. Using reference TRBV28 and TRBJ2-1 for the parts outside the CDR3, the full variable domain is DVKVTQSSRYLVKRTGEKVFLECVQDMDHENMFWYRQDPGLGLRLIYFSYDVKMKEKGDIPEGYSVSREKKERFSLILESASTNQTSMYLCASSLPASGGNEQFFGPGTRLTVL.

The V gene is TRBV7-6, the J gene TRBJ1-1; 7 positions match TRBD1. The CDR3 has 12 residues. Per the germline V gene, CDR1 is SGHVS and CDR2 is FNYEAQ. J was trimmed by 11 bases and V by 5 bases; bases with no gene match: 8. CDR3 residues: CASSLNRGEAFF. In DNA form, the CDR3 reads TGTGCCAGCAGCCTAAACAGGGGCGAGGCTTTCTTT.

The chain has TRBV11-1 and TRBJ2-1; TRBD2 might be the D (5 bases). There are 13 residues in the CDR3. V lost 5 bases and J lost 8, with 13 bases in between. Germline values: CDR1 SGHAT, CDR2 FQDESV (reference sequence). CDR3 loop: CASSPVGAHEQFF. The CDR3 nucleotides are TGTGCCAGCAGCCCGGTGGGAGCCCATGAGCAGTTCTTC.

This clone appeared a few times. The chain uses TRBV5-4 and TRBJ2-5; 9 bases agree with TRBD2. J lost 4 bases, V lost 6 bases, and 13 bases had no gene match. Germline values: CDR1 SGHNT, CDR2 YYREEE (reference sequence). The CDR3 length is 16 residues. The CDR3 DNA reads TGTGCCAGCACCAATAACGGCGGGAGGGGGAGAGAGACCCAGTACTTC. Its translation is CASTNNGGRGRETQYF.

The chain employs TRBV27 and TRBJ1-1, with D possibly TRBD1 on 5 matching bases. Germline V gene lookup returns CDR1 MNHEY and CDR2 SMNVEV (reference sequence). This CDR3 region has 16 residues. The germline V and J ends were trimmed by 5 bases and 4 bases, with 20 bases remaining between them. The CDR3 sequence is CASSASAVQGFTEAFF. CDR3 sequence (DNA): TGTGCCAGCAGTGCCAGTGCTGTTCAGGGATTCACTGAAGCTTTCTTT.

The chain is built from TRBV28 and TRBJ2-2; 10 positions match TRBD1. Trimming at V came to 1 base and at J to 5 bases, leaving 13 bases not matched to a gene. The CDR3 loop spans 19 amino acids. Germline V gives CDR1 MDHEN, CDR2 SYDVKM. The CDR3 region has the DNA TGTGCCAGCAGTTTATCCCCCCCAGGACAGGGGGATCCAACCGGGGAGCTGTTTTTT. This sequence encodes CASSLSPPGQGDPTGELFF. Based on the CDR3 plus reference TRBV28 and TRBJ2-2, the full variable domain is DVKVTQSSRYLVKRTGEKVFLECVQDMDHENMFWYRQDPGLGLRLIYFSYDVKMKEKGDIPEGYSVSREKKERFSLILESASTNQTSMYLCASSLSPPGQGDPTGELFFGEGSRLTVL.

This clone came up a few times. The chain employs TRBV7-2 and TRBJ2-1; 11 nucleotides align to TRBD2. Trimming took 3 bases from V and 13 from J; bases not matched to a gene: 20. CDR1 is SGHTA and CDR2 is FQGNSA in the germline V gene. This CDR3 spans 18 amino acids. Here the CDR3 reads CASSFKPGTSGRTMRQFF. The CDR3 nucleotides read TGTGCCAGCAGCTTCAAACCCGGGACTAGCGGAAGAACAATGAGACAGTTCTTC.

The chain has TRBV11-2 and TRBJ2-1, with 8 bases fitting TRBD1. V trimming: 5 bases; J trimming: 7 bases; junction bases outside the gene matches: 10. The germline V gene has CDR1 SGHAT and CDR2 FQNNGV. This CDR3 has 15 amino acids. CDR3 residues: CASSAPDRVWNEQFF. As DNA, the CDR3 is TGTGCCAGCAGCGCCCCGGACAGGGTCTGGAATGAGCAGTTCTTC.

This clone was found once. V gene TRBV5-1 combines with J gene TRBJ1-3; D remains unclear. The V end lost 7 bases, the J end lost 1 base, and 9 bases lay between the germline ends. This CDR3 comprises 13 residues. Per the germline V gene, CDR1 is SGHRS and CDR2 is YFSETQ. Written as DNA, the CDR3 is TGCGCCAGCGCAAGGGAGTCTGGAAACACCATATATTTT. Translated: CASARESGNTIYF.

The chain couples TRBV28 to TRBJ1-6; D unresolved. Trimming shortened V by 7 bases and J by 2 bases, and 9 bases separated the two germline ends. The CDR3 is 14 residues long. CDR1 and CDR2 from the germline V gene are MDHEN and SYDVKM. The CDR3 loop is CASTLRAYNSPLHF. Written as DNA, the CDR3 is TGTGCCAGCACCCTGCGCGCCTATAATTCACCCCTCCACTTT.